These 16 T cell receptor beta chains came from one sample sequenced in a study of CD8+CD57+ T cells in acquired aplastic anemia. For CDR3 and TCR beta VDJ profiling, genomic DNA was the template used. From the reads, TCRdb called clonotypes with MiXCR, one entry per CDR3 protein. The sample includes about 210,000 distinct CDR3 sequences, over 60% of them seen just once. Material for sequencing was sorted CD4+, CD8+, or CD8+CD57+ T cells (not recorded which) from PBMCs. Every receptor here comes from a human donor in good health.

On this clonotype itself: This may come from a read error, since a much larger clone is one base off. The chain couples TRBV27 to TRBJ1-5; D uncertain. In germline, CDR1 is MNHEY, CDR2 SMNVEV (reference sequence). This CDR3 has 16 residues. V lost 4 bases to trimming and J lost 0 bases, with 13 bases between them. The chain's CDR3 is CASSYPIEGSNQPQHF. The CDR3 nucleotides are TGTGCCAGCAGTTATCCAATCGAGGGTAGCAATCAGCCCCAGCATTTT.

The table lists this clonotype with a count of one. The chain uses TRBV29-1 and TRBJ2-7; the match to TRBD2 covers 9 bases. With 1 base clipped from V and 5 bases from J, the junction kept 3 bases outside the gene matches. Germline-derived CDR1 and CDR2 are SQVTM and ANQGSEA. The CDR3 loop spans 13 amino acids. The CDR3: CSVEGREGNEQYF. In nucleotides, the CDR3 is TGCAGCGTTGAAGGGCGGGAGGGTAACGAGCAGTACTTC.

V gene TRBV29-1 combines with J gene TRBJ1-2; a possible D gene is TRBD1 (6 bases). The CDR3 length is 11 residues. Germline CDR1 is SQVTM and CDR2 is ANQGSEA. V was clipped by 6 bases and J by 5 bases, with 10 bases between them. CDR3 bases: TGCAGCGTCCAGGGGAGGTATGGCTACACCTTC. Residues: CSVQGRYGYTF.

This clonotype was seen a single time. The chain joins TRBV19 to TRBJ2-7, with D perhaps being TRBD1 or TRBD2 (6 bases each). The ends were cut back, 4 bases at V and 0 bases at J, with 16 bases in the middle. This CDR3 has 16 residues. CDR1 is LNHDA, CDR2 SQIVND, per germline (reference sequence). DNA for the CDR3: TGTGCCAGTAGTAAGCGCGGCGGGACATACTCCTACGAGCAGTACTTC. Translating gives CASSKRGGTYSYEQYF.

This sequence joins TRBV19 and TRBJ2-3, with 8 bases aligning to TRBD2. Germline V gene sequence: CDR1 LNHDA, CDR2 SQIVND (reference sequence). Trimming cost V 7 bases and J 4 bases; bases outside gene matches: 7. The CDR3 extends over 14 amino acids. The CDR3 loop is CASKSGSNADTQYF. The CDR3 coding sequence is TGTGCCAGTAAAAGCGGGAGTAATGCAGATACGCAGTATTTT.

The chain joins TRBV14 to TRBJ2-1; D call uncertain. Between the trimmed V and J ends, which lost 0 bases and 13 bases, there was a span of 10 bases. CDR3 size: 12 residues. Germline-derived CDR1 and CDR2 are SGHDN and FVKESK. Written as DNA, the CDR3 is TGTGCCAGCAGCCAAGAAGTATGGCAACAGTTCTTC. This sequence encodes CASSQEVWQQFF.

J is TRBJ2-7 and V is TRBV6-4, with 11 bases fitting TRBD2. CDR3 length equals 16 residues. V lost 0 bases and J lost 3; bases outside the gene matches: 4. CDR1 is MRHNA and CDR2 is SNTAGT in the germline V gene. The CDR3 sequence: CASSDSSGRDYYEQYF. CDR3 nucleotide sequence: TGTGCCAGCAGTGACTCTAGCGGGAGGGATTACTACGAGCAGTACTTC.

The J gene is TRBJ1-1, the V gene TRBV19, with 8 positions matching TRBD1. Losses at the gene ends were 7 bases for V and 10 bases for J; bases not matched to a gene: 11. Germline CDR1 is LNHDA and CDR2 is SQIVND (reference sequence). This CDR3 comprises 13 residues. CDR3 nucleotides: TGTGCCAGTACCCATGGGGAGGGACAGGCAGCTTTCTTT. Protein product: CASTHGEGQAAFF.

The genes are TRBV7-2 and TRBJ2-5; 10 nucleotides agree with TRBD2. The CDR3 runs to 15 residues. Per germline, CDR1 SGHTA and CDR2 FQGNSA. V lost 3 bases, J lost 5 bases, and 6 bases stayed unmatched. CDR3 residues: CASSFSSGSQETQYF. The CDR3 DNA reads as TGTGCCAGCAGCTTTTCTAGCGGGAGTCAGGAGACCCAGTACTTC. Based on the CDR3 plus reference TRBV7-2 and TRBJ2-5, the full variable domain is GAGVSQSPSNKVTEKGKDVELRCDPISGHTALYWYRQSLGQGLEFLIYFQGNSAPDKSGLPSDRFSAERTGGSVSTLTIQRTQQEDSAVYLCASSFSSGSQETQYFGPGTRLLVL.

The chain couples TRBV20-1 to TRBJ1-1; D gene uncertain. Germline assignment: CDR1 DFQATT and CDR2 SNEGSKA (reference sequence). This CDR3 is built from 13 residues. The V end lost 0 bases, the J end lost 1 base, and 6 bases lay between the germline ends. The CDR3 DNA sequence: TGCAGTGCTAGAGACGGAAAGAACACTGAAGCTTTCTTT. Its protein product is CSARDGKNTEAFF.

This chain uses TRBV27 with TRBJ2-1, with TRBD2 matching 9 bases. The CDR3 runs 15 residues. CDR1 is MNHEY, CDR2 SMNVEV, per germline (reference sequence). V lost 3 bases and J lost 6; bases outside the gene matches: 6. CDR3 residues: CASSFSGGGGNEQFF. CDR3 in DNA: TGTGCCAGCAGTTTTTCCGGCGGGGGGGGCAATGAGCAGTTCTTC.

A single count supports this clonotype. V and J are TRBV10-3 and TRBJ1-6; D might be TRBD1 (5 bases). The CDR3 consists of 14 residues. CDR1 ENHRY and CDR2 SYGVKD come from the germline V gene. V shed 9 bases and J shed 6 bases, with 15 bases lying between them. The CDR3 reads CAMRGDSINSPLHF. CDR3 nucleotide sequence: TGTGCCATGAGGGGCGACAGTATTAATTCACCCCTCCACTTT.

The chain joins TRBV20-1 to TRBJ1-5; no clear D gene. Trimming stripped 5 bases from V and 0 bases from J, with 11 bases between. Germline CDR1 and CDR2: DFQATT and SNEGSKA (reference sequence). The length of the CDR3 is 14 residues. CDR3 coding DNA: TGCAGTGCTCTGAAGAGGTATAGCAATCAGCCCCAGCATTTT. It codes for CSALKRYSNQPQHF.

This clonotype has at least ten counts. The V and J genes are TRBV4-1 and TRBJ2-5, with D possibly being TRBD2 (6 bases). The germline CDR1 and CDR2 sequences are MGHRA and YSYEKL. The V end lost 8 bases, the J end lost 4 bases, and 14 bases lay between the germline ends. The CDR3 totals 13 residues. CDR3 in DNA: TGCGCCAGCGCCGGGGCCGGGGGAGAGACCCAGTACTTC. Protein product: CASAGAGGETQYF.

The V call is TRBV7-4, the J call TRBJ2-7; TRBD2 aligns across 9 bases. Trimming cost V 1 base and J 1 base; bases outside gene matches: 5. CDR3 length: 16 residues. Germline V gene lookup returns CDR1 SGHVT and CDR2 SQSDAQ. DNA of the CDR3: TGTGCCAGCAGCTTAGTGAGCGGGGGGCCTTCCTACGAGCAGTACTTC. Translation gives CASSLVSGGPSYEQYF.

The count of this clonotype is one. One junction end disagrees with the germline gene, perhaps due to a read error. The chain couples TRBV29-1 to TRBJ2-7, with 7 positions matching TRBD1. Germline V CDR1 and CDR2: SQVTM, ANQGSEA. This CDR3 spans 12 amino acids. The CDR3 region is CSVGQGPYEQCF. In DNA form, the CDR3 reads TGCAGCGTTGGACAGGGCCCCTACGAGCAGTGCTTC.